The entry below describes one T cell receptor (beta chain). This clonotype appeared many times. Its cognate antigen has yet to be identified. No per-base quality is available; no much larger clone lies one base away. The data were taken from a study of blood T cells in healthy people across ages (dated by TCRdb to about 2015). Context from the whole study: In model experiments, template switching captured roughly one uniquely barcoded TCR beta cDNA molecule for every two T cells. Using deep sequencing normalized with unique cDNA molecular identifiers, the study measured how TCR beta repertoire diversity changes with age. The donors were split into four age groups: young (average 16 years), middle-aged (39), aged (more than 60) and long-lived (over 75). To avoid experimental bias, donors of different ages were randomly spread across the sequencing lanes. Two additional independent replicas of 1 million unique cDNA reads from the same blood draw were analyzed for two donors (one aged 18 to 30 and one aged 80 or older). Summary of the overall study and its limitations: Estimates of total diversity from one million sequenced T cells were regarded as lower bounds and underestimates. The CMV infection status of donors was not known, potentially confounding age-related changes in expanded clonotypes. Bulk unsorted PBMC profiling prevented conclusive comparison of naive and antigen-experienced compartments. As age increased, observed TCR beta diversity per million T cells dropped in a roughly linear way, and a significant reduction was already evident by age about 40. The long-lived group showed more naive CD4+ T cells, fewer expanded clones and increased TCR diversity than the aged group, suggesting age selection. Observed TCR beta diversity correlated strongly with the percentage of naive T cells measured by flow cytometry.

The method was 5' RACE. Sequenced using an Illumina HiSeq 2500. A second PCR of roughly 7 to 11 cycles was performed with a sample-barcoded 5' primer and a J-beta primer mix. A unique molecular identifier was introduced onto each TCR beta cDNA molecule by a template-switch 5' adaptor carrying 12 random nucleotides. Each sample yielded at least 2.5 million CDR3-containing paired-end reads. All of the RNA was converted into first-strand cDNA using the Mint cDNA synthesis kit, with a TRBC-specific oligonucleotide serving as the primer. Following uracil-DNA glycosylase treatment, all cDNA underwent a first 18-cycle PCR with the universal primers M1SS and BC2_uni_R. In the authors' own workflow: For normalization, 1 million high-quality reads were randomly selected from each sample, with every read carrying a distinct molecular identifier. Instead of being binned into consensus sequences, reads that shared molecular identifiers were thrown out. CDR3 identification, clonotype clustering and error correction used MiTCR with a Q25 quality threshold and the strictest error-elimination algorithm. A nonparametric unseen species model with Euler transformation was used to estimate lower-bound total TCR beta diversity. The public sequencing data were trimmed at Q25 with fastp and processed into clonotypes with MiXCR by TCRdb, which kept only in-frame beta chains. Identical CDR3 protein sequences are pooled into one entry, listed with their most common genes and DNA. The V and J calls were determined by TCRdb, not by the authors. In this sample the table shows 850,000 or so distinct CDR3 sequences, 29% of which occur a single time. The ten top clones hold 15% to 20% of the sample.

The CDR3 covers 16 residues, taking in both the cysteine and the phenylalanine. Only the CDR3 DNA stays, 48 bases, in frame from base 1. V is pruned by 3 bases and J by 2 bases, leaving 6 bases of the junction without a gene match. The germline V gene (reference sequence) sets CDR1 to LNHNV and CDR2 to YYDKDF. The roughly 39 donors, aged 6 to 90 years, were systemically healthy Caucasian individuals from Russia. Each donor gave approximately 9.3 milliliters of peripheral blood, collected into EDTA-treated Vacutainer tubes. Ficoll-Paque density-gradient centrifugation was used to isolate PBMCs, with at least 6 million obtained per sample. Trizol reagent was used to extract total RNA from PBMCs, with at least 6 micrograms per sample. Naive CD45RAhigh/CD27high T cell percentages were measured by flow cytometry on a PBMC aliquot from every donor.

The sequence was obtained from a woman aged 80 or older in good health. Rearrangement joined TRBV15 to TRBJ1-5; 8 bases in the middle match TRBD1. What was sequenced was blood. The sequence in DNA is TGTGCCACCAGCAGGACAGGGGAAGGCGGCAATCAGCCCCAGCATTTT. It is translated as CATSRTGEGGNQPQHF.